The 31 T cell receptor beta chains listed next were all sequenced from one sample in a study of T cells in Graves' hyperthyroidism and ophthalmopathy. Amplified TCR beta CDR3 regions came from RNA transcripts. When the TCR CDR3 underwent first-round RT-PCR, the HTBI primer set was used. TCRdb redid the calling of the multiplex PCR reads with MiXCR, one entry per CDR3 protein. The sample has hundreds of thousands of distinct CDR3 sequences, around 19% seen once. The sample was blood. All receptors derive from a woman aged 50 to 65 with Graves' hyperthyroidism that later progressed to Graves' ophthalmopathy.

This clonotype was counted many times. In DNA form, the CDR3 reads TGCGCCAGCAGCTTGGATAGCGGGGACACAGATACGCAGTATTTT. Protein: CASSLDSGDTDTQYF. This chain connects TRBV5-1 to TRBJ2-3; 8 bases fit TRBD2. The ends lost 0 bases at V and 2 bases at J; junction bases unmatched: 2. Germline values: CDR1 SGHRS, CDR2 YFSETQ. This CDR3 region has 15 residues.

This clonotype was counted between two and nine times. The chain links TRBV12-3 or TRBV12-4 to TRBJ1-6, with D unclear. This CDR3 region has 15 residues. Trimming took 2 bases from V and 4 from J, leaving 9 bases between them. The chain's CDR3 is CASSLLPAYNSPLHF. The DNA for the CDR3 is TGTGCCAGCAGTTTATTACCGGCTTATAATTCACCCCTCCACTTT.

This clonotype was seen many times. This chain joins TRBV30 and TRBJ2-1, with 7 bases aligning to TRBD1. The CDR3 loop spans 12 amino acids. J gave up 6 bases and V 1 base, and 0 bases lay outside the gene matches. CDR1 GTSNPN and CDR2 SVGIG come from the germline V gene (reference sequence). In DNA, the CDR3 is TGTGCCTGGAGTGACAGGGGCAATGAGCAGTTCTTC. It codes for CAWSDRGNEQFF.

V gene TRBV10-3 combines with J gene TRBJ1-4; D is unresolved. V lost 0 bases and J lost 5, with 10 bases in between. Looked up from germline, CDR1 is ENHRY and CDR2 is SYGVKD. The CDR3 length is 15 residues. CDR3 protein: CAISESVSGNEKLFF. CDR3 DNA sequence: TGTGCCATCAGTGAGTCGGTATCGGGAAATGAAAAACTGTTTTTT.

The V call is TRBV9, the J call TRBJ1-4; D possibly corresponds to TRBD1 (5 bases). With 2 bases removed from V and 4 bases from J, the gap between germline ends came to 12 bases. CDR1 is SGDLS, CDR2 YYNGEE, per germline. CDR3 length: 15 residues. For the CDR3, the DNA is TGTGCCAGCAGCGTCGGGGCAGGTGATAATGAAAAACTGTTTTTT. Translation: CASSVGAGDNEKLFF.

This clonotype was counted ten times or more. The chain couples TRBV7-4 to TRBJ1-5, with 8 nucleotides matching TRBD1. Germline lookup yields CDR1 SGHVT and CDR2 SQSDAQ. After removal of 6 bases from V and 5 bases from J, the junction contained 9 bases not matched to a gene. This CDR3 region has 15 residues. The CDR3 DNA follows: TGTGCCAGCAGTCATCCGGGACAGGCTGATCAGCCCCAGCATTTT. This encodes CASSHPGQADQPQHF.

This clonotype has a count of ten or more. This rearrangement joins TRBV27 to TRBJ2-5; 11 nucleotides align to TRBD1. V trimming: 5 bases; J trimming: 5 bases; junction bases outside the gene matches: 4. This CDR3 spans 14 amino acids. Germline V CDR1 and CDR2: MNHEY, SMNVEV (reference sequence). The CDR3 region has the DNA TGTGCCAGCAGTGATCGGGACAGGGGGGAGACCCAGTACTTC. It encodes CASSDRDRGETQYF.

In its sample, this clonotype was seen many times. J is TRBJ1-1 and V is TRBV3-1, with 9 bases that match TRBD1. In germline, CDR1 is LGHDT, CDR2 YNNKEL (reference sequence). CDR3 length: 14 residues. V lost 6 bases, J lost 4 bases, and 6 bases stayed unmatched. The DNA of the CDR3 is TGTGCCAGCAGTCGCGACAGGGGGATCACTGAAGCTTTCTTT. Translated: CASSRDRGITEAFF.

This clonotype has just a few counts. The chain is built from TRBV9 and TRBJ1-6; D remains ambiguous. Germline values: CDR1 SGDLS, CDR2 YYNGEE. The CDR3 loop spans 12 amino acids. The germline V and J ends were trimmed by 6 bases and 9 bases, with 10 bases remaining between them. The CDR3 coding sequence is TGTGCCAGCAACTATAACGGTTCACCCCTCCACTTT. Encoded protein: CASNYNGSPLHF.

This clonotype was counted at least ten times. The chain links TRBV6-2 or TRBV6-3 to TRBJ1-4; TRBD1 is a possible D gene (5 bases). Per germline, CDR1 MNHEY and CDR2 SVGEGT. The CDR3 has 13 residues. Trimming shortened V by 8 bases and J by 5 bases, and 12 bases separated the two germline ends. CDR3 in amino acids: CASSDGGNEKLFF. Written as DNA, the CDR3 is TGTGCCAGCTCTGATGGGGGAAATGAAAAACTGTTTTTT.

This chain connects TRBV6-1 to TRBJ2-6, with 7 bases identical to TRBD1. The CDR3 covers 18 residues. Germline-derived CDR1 and CDR2 are MNHNS and SASEGT. The V gene end was trimmed by 3 bases and the J gene end by 0 bases; junction bases not matched to a gene: 8. The CDR3 is CASSEGTAIRSGANVLTF. The CDR3 region has the DNA TGTGCCAGCAGTGAGGGGACAGCGATACGCTCTGGGGCCAACGTCCTGACTTTC.

Details on this clonotype: At one end, the junction sequence differs from germline, possibly due to a read error. The CDR3 bases are TGTGCCAGCAGCCCGATAGAGTCGACAGGGATGAACACTGAAGCTCTCTTT. Translated: CASSPIESTGMNTEALF. The chain couples TRBV28 to TRBJ1-1; 7 bases map to TRBD1. The CDR3 runs 17 residues. Germline V gene lookup returns CDR1 MDHEN and CDR2 SYDVKM. The variable domain in full, with the rest retrieved from reference TRBV28 and TRBJ1-1, is DVKVTQSSRYLVKRTGEKVFLECVQDMDHENMFWYRQDPGLGLRLIYFSYDVKMKEKGDIPEGYSVSREKKERFSLILESASTNQTSMYLCASSPIESTGMNTEALFGQGTRLTVV.

This chain joins TRBV6-2 or TRBV6-3 and TRBJ1-1; tentatively, D is TRBD1 (5 bases). V was clipped by 7 bases and J by 4 bases, with 13 bases between them. The CDR3 spans 13 residues. Germline V gives CDR1 MNHEY, CDR2 SVGEGT. The CDR3 region is CASIPGLGTEAFF. Here the CDR3 DNA reads TGTGCCAGCATACCGGGACTTGGCACTGAAGCTTTCTTT.

This clonotype was counted between two and nine times. The chain is built from TRBV12-3 or TRBV12-4 and TRBJ2-1; weak D call: TRBD2 (6 bases). Trimming cost V 6 bases and J 10 bases, with 28 bases left between them. This CDR3 has 17 residues. The DNA of the CDR3 is TGTGCCAGCAGCCGGGGCGCCGGGACTGGTACGTTTTCGGAGCAGTTCTTC. Its translation: CASSRGAGTGTFSEQFF.

This clonotype showed up many times. This chain connects TRBV5-1 to TRBJ2-1; 10 positions agree with TRBD2. The CDR3 loop spans 15 amino acids. The germline CDR1 and CDR2 sequences are SGHRS and YFSETQ. With V trimmed by 4 bases and J by 8 bases, 9 bases remained unmatched. The CDR3 DNA reads as TGCGCCAGCAGCCCCGCAGCGGGGGGGCTCTATGAGCAGTTCTTC. Its translation is CASSPAAGGLYEQFF.

The chain has TRBV6-1 and TRBJ2-3; 9 bases match TRBD2. The V segment lost 1 base and the J segment 0 bases; nucleotides outside the gene matches: 5. The germline V gene encodes CDR1 MNHNS and CDR2 SASEGT. This CDR3 region has 17 residues. DNA for the CDR3: TGTGCCAGCAGTGAAGGGGGACTAGCCCGAAGCACAGATACGCAGTATTTT. Translation: CASSEGGLARSTDTQYF.

This clonotype has only a few counts. The chain carries TRBV6-5 and TRBJ2-7; 7 bases fit TRBD1. J lost 2 bases, V lost 6 bases, and 7 bases had no gene match. CDR3 length: 14 amino acids. Germline CDR1 MNHEY, CDR2 SVGAGI. CDR3 in amino acids: CASRPRDRAYEQYF. CDR3 coding DNA: TGTGCCAGCAGACCCCGGGACAGAGCCTACGAGCAGTACTTC.

The chain carries TRBV7-8 and TRBJ1-5; the D gene is possibly TRBD1 (5 bases). The CDR3 consists of 16 residues. V was pared by 5 bases and J by 0 bases, with 14 bases between. Germline V CDR1 and CDR2: SGHVS, FQNEAQ. The CDR3 DNA follows: TGTGCCAGCAGCGAATTAGGAGGGGATAGCAATCAGCCCCAGCATTTT. Translated, it gives CASSELGGDSNQPQHF.

In its sample, this clonotype was seen many times. This chain joins TRBV12-3 or TRBV12-4 and TRBJ1-2; D not resolved. The CDR3 sequence is 13 residues long. V lost 3 bases, J lost 7 bases, and 12 bases lay in between. CDR3 sequence: CASSLSLWGGYTF. The DNA for the CDR3 is TGTGCCAGCAGTTTGTCGTTGTGGGGTGGCTACACCTTC.

Details on this clonotype: One end of the junction varies from germline; a read error may be responsible. The chain links TRBV5-1 to TRBJ1-1; 7 nucleotides align to TRBD1. The CDR3 is 14 residues long. The germline V gene has CDR1 SGHRS and CDR2 YFSETQ. The CDR3 DNA is TGCGCCAGCAGTTTGGGACAGCTGAGCACTGAAGCTTTCTTT. The encoded protein is CASSLGQLSTEAFF.

This clonotype has ten or more counts. The J gene is TRBJ1-2, the V gene TRBV11-2; D gene ambiguous. The CDR3 contains 14 residues. Germline V gene data show CDR1 as SGHAT and CDR2 as FQNNGV. Between the trimmed V and J ends, which lost 5 bases and 3 bases, there was a span of 13 bases. The CDR3 region has the DNA TGTGCCAGCAGCCCCCTAGGGTCCTACTATGGCTACACCTTC. It codes for CASSPLGSYYGYTF. The variable domain in full, with the rest retrieved from reference TRBV11-2 and TRBJ1-2, is EAGVAQSPRYKIIEKRQSVAFWCNPISGHATLYWYQQILGQGPKLLIQFQNNGVVDDSQLPKDRFSAERLKGVDSTLKIQPAKLEDSAVYLCASSPLGSYYGYTFGSGTRLTVV.

The sample holds many counts of this clonotype. This sequence joins TRBV20-1 and TRBJ2-3, with 10 positions matching TRBD2. CDR1 is DFQATT and CDR2 is SNEGSKA in the germline V gene (reference sequence). After removal of 6 bases from V and 5 bases from J, the junction contained 5 bases not matched to a gene. The CDR3 sequence is 13 residues long. CDR3 sequence: CSASGGAGDTQYF. CDR3 bases: TGCAGTGCGAGCGGGGGGGCTGGAGATACGCAGTATTTT.

This chain connects TRBV30 to TRBJ1-2; D unclear. The CDR3 consists of 16 residues. The V gene lost 0 bases and the J gene lost 4 bases, with 18 bases spanning the gap. Germline CDR1 and CDR2: GTSNPN and SVGIG (reference sequence). CDR3 protein: CAWSVPGFGQFYGYTF. The CDR3 DNA reads as TGTGCCTGGAGTGTACCGGGATTCGGGCAATTCTATGGCTACACCTTC. Filled out from reference TRBV30 and TRBJ1-2, the complete variable domain reads SQTIHQWPATLVQPVGSPLSLECTVEGTSNPNLYWYRQAAGRGLQLLFYSVGIGQISSEVPQNLSASRPQDRQFILSSKKLLLSDSGFYLCAWSVPGFGQFYGYTFGSGTRLTVV.

V is TRBV6-1 and J is TRBJ2-2; tentatively, D is TRBD1 (6 bases). CDR1 is MNHNS and CDR2 is SASEGT in the germline V gene. V gave up 6 bases and J gave up 2 bases, with 10 bases separating them. There are 14 residues in the CDR3. The CDR3 spells CASRPRGNTGELFF. CDR3 nucleotide sequence: TGTGCCAGCAGACCCAGGGGAAACACCGGGGAGCTGTTTTTT.

This clonotype was detected many times. The CDR3 sequence is CASSPPLGQGAQPQHF. The DNA for the CDR3 is TGTGCCAGCTCACCACCGTTGGGACAGGGAGCTCAGCCCCAGCATTTT. The gene calls are TRBV18 and TRBJ1-5, with 9 bases matching TRBD1. Trimming removed 0 bases from V and 6 bases from J; junction bases left unmatched: 6. The CDR3 contains 16 residues. Germline CDR1 KGHSH, CDR2 LQKENI.

This clonotype was recorded only once. A read error may explain this, as a much larger clone is one base away. The chain joins TRBV12-3 or TRBV12-4 to TRBJ2-2; D is perhaps TRBD1 (6 bases). The CDR3 is 15 residues long. The chain's CDR3 is CASSFSGDNTRELFF. The CDR3 DNA reads as TGTGCCAGCAGTTTCTCAGGGGATAACACCAGGGAGCTGTTTTTT.

Written as DNA, the CDR3 is TGCAGCGTTGAGGTGCGCGAAGAGACCCAGTACTTC. Amino acid sequence: CSVEVREETQYF. The chain recombines TRBV29-1 with TRBJ2-5; the D is unclear. Trimming pared 3 bases from V and 3 bases from J, leaving 8 bases between. The CDR3 runs to 12 residues. Germline lookup yields CDR1 SQVTM and CDR2 ANQGSEA.

The V gene is TRBV6-1, the J gene TRBJ1-6; TRBD1 matches 7 bases. Trimming at V came to 1 base and at J to 0 bases, leaving 6 bases not matched to a gene. The germline V gene has CDR1 MNHNS and CDR2 SASEGT. The CDR3 runs 18 residues. CDR3 nucleotides: TGTGCCAGCAGTGAAGAGGGACAGCTGAGCTCCTATAATTCACCCCTCCACTTT. Translation: CASSEEGQLSSYNSPLHF.

The V and J genes are TRBV6-2 or TRBV6-3 and TRBJ1-5, with D possibly being TRBD1 (5 bases). The CDR3 loop spans 16 amino acids. The germline V and J ends were trimmed by 5 bases and 3 bases, with 17 bases remaining between them. The germline gives CDR1 MNHEY, CDR2 SVGEGT. The CDR3 region is CASSNRRDGFNQPQHF. Written as DNA, the CDR3 is TGTGCCAGCAGTAACCGACGGGACGGGTTCAATCAGCCCCAGCATTTT.

This sequence joins TRBV10-1 and TRBJ1-1, with D maybe TRBD1 (5 bases). This CDR3 spans 13 amino acids. V gave up 5 bases and J gave up 3 bases, with 10 bases separating them. Per the germline V gene, CDR1 is WNHNN and CDR2 is SYGVQD (reference sequence). The DNA of the CDR3 is TGCGCCAGCAGTAGGGACCTGGACACTGAAGCTTTCTTT. Protein product: CASSRDLDTEAFF.

This clonotype was counted a few times. This sequence joins TRBV7-9 and TRBJ2-1; D ambiguous. CDR3 length: 15 residues. V was clipped by 6 bases and J by 8 bases, with 20 bases between them. The germline V gene has CDR1 SEHNR and CDR2 FQNEAQ (reference sequence). The CDR3 here is CASRPHTSKGDEQFF. The CDR3 DNA sequence: TGTGCCAGCAGGCCACATACAAGCAAAGGCGATGAGCAGTTCTTC.